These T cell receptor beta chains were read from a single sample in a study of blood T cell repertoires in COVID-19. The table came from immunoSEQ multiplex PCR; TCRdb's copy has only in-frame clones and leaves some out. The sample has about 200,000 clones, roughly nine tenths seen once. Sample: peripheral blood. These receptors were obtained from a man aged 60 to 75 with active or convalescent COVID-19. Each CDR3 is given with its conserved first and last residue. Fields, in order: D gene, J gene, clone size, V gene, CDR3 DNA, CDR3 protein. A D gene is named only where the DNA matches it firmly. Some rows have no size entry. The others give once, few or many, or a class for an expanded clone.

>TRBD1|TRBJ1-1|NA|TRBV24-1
TGTGCCACCAGTGGGACAGGGGAAGCTGAAGCTTTCTTT
CATSGTGEAEAFF
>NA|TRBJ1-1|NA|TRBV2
TGTGCCAGCAAGAGGGAGGACCTGAACACTGAAGCTTTCTTT
CASKREDLNTEAFF
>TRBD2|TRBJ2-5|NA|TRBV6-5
TGTGCCAGCAGTTACTCGACTCTAGCGGGGTCAGGGACCCAGTACTTC
CASSYSTLAGSGTQYF
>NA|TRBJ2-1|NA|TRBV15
TGTGCCACCAGCCCGCGGGACAGCTCCCTGAATGAGCAGTTCTTC
CATSPRDSSLNEQFF
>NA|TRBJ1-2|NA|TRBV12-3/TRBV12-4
TGTGCCAGCAGCACACAGGGACCCTATGGCTACACCTTC
CASSTQGPYGYTF
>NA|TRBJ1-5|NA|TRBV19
TGTGCCAGTAACCACAGGGAAAATCAGCCCCAGCATTTT
CASNHRENQPQHF
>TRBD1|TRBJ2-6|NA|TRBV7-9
TGTGCCAGCAGCTTAGGCTCAGGGGGCTCTGGGGCCAACGTCCTGACTTTC
CASSLGSGGSGANVLTF
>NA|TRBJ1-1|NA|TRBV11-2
TGTGCCAGCAGCGCGGACAGGAACACTGAAGCTTTCTTT
CASSADRNTEAFF
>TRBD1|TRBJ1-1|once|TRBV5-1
TGCGCCAGCCACTCCACAGGGGGCAGGGGGACTGAAGCTTTCTTT
CASHSTGGRGTEAFF
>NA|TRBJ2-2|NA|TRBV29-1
TGCAGCGTCCGAAGGGGTACAGCGAACACCGGGGAGCTGTTTTTT
CSVRRGTANTGELFF
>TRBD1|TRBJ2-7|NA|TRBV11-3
TGTGCCAGCAGCCCCGGGACAGCCTACGAGCAGTACTTC
CASSPGTAYEQYF
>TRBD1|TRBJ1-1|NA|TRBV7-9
TGTGCCAGCAGCCCTCGACGGGGAGGGACAGGGGGCAAGGGAACTGAAGCTTTCTTT
CASSPRRGGTGGKGTEAFF
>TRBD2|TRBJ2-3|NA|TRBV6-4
TGTGCCAGCAGCACTAGCGGGGGGGCAAATACGCAGTATTTT
CASSTSGGANTQYF
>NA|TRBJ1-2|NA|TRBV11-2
TGTGCTTGCCCTGATTTATCGGGGGATGATGGCTACACCTTC
CACPDLSGDDGYTF
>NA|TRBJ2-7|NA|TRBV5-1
TGCGCCAGCAGCACACAGGGCAACGAGCAGTACTTC
CASSTQGNEQYF
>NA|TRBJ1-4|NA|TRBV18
TGTGCCAGCTCACCTAACGTAGGGACAACCACTAATGAAAAACTGTTTTTT
CASSPNVGTTTNEKLFF
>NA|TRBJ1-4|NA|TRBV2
TGTGCCAGCACCCCGACAGGCTCTAATGAAAAACTGTTTTTT
CASTPTGSNEKLFF
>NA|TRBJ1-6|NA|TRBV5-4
TGTGCCAGCAGCTGGGACATTTGGAACTCACCCCTCCACTTT
CASSWDIWNSPLHF
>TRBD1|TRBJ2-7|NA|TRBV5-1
TGCGCCAGCAGCTTGGCCACAGGGGATCGTTACTACGAGCAGTACTTC
CASSLATGDRYYEQYF
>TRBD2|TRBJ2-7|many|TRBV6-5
TGTGCCAGCAACCGAATCGGGGGACTACGCGAGCAGTACTTC
CASNRIGGLREQYF
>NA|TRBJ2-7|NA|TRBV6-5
TGTGCCAGCAGTTACTCTGGACAGAGGTACGAGCAGTACTTC
CASSYSGQRYEQYF
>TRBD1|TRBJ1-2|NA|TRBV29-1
TGCAGCGTTGAAGGCAGGGGGGACTATGGCTACACCTTC
CSVEGRGDYGYTF
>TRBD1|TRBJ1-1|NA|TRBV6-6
TGTGCCAGCAGGCCGGGACAGGGGGAAATGAACACTGAAGCTTTCTTT
CASRPGQGEMNTEAFF
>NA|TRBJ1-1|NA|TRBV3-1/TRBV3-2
TGTGCCAGCAGCCAAGGGGCCTGGAACACTGAAGCTTTCTTT
CASSQGAWNTEAFF
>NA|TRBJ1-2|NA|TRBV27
TGTGCCAGCAGTTTAAGACAGAATTATGGCTACACCTTC
CASSLRQNYGYTF
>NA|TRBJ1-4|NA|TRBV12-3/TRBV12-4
TGTGCCAGCAGTCGACAGAGTAATGAAAAACTGTTTTTT
CASSRQSNEKLFF
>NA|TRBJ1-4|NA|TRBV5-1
TGCGCCAGCAGCTTAGGGGGGGACGAAAAACTGTTTTTT
CASSLGGDEKLFF
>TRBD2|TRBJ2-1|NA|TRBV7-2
TGTGCCAGCAGCTTAGTAGCGGGGGGCTACAATGAGCAGTTCTTC
CASSLVAGGYNEQFF
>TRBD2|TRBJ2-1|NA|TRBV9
TGTGCCAGCAGCGTGTCCTTGACTAGCGGGCACAATGAGCAGTTCTTC
CASSVSLTSGHNEQFF
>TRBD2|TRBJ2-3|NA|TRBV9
TGTGCCAGCAGCGTAGAAGGTGTGGGCGGGGGTTCAGATACGCAGTATTTT
CASSVEGVGGGSDTQYF
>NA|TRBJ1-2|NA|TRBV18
TGTGCCAGCTCACCAAACGACAGGCACCCTCATGGCTACACCTTC
CASSPNDRHPHGYTF
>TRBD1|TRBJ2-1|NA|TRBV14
TGTGCCAGCAGCCAAGCTGGACAGGCCAGGGACAATGAGCAGTTCTTC
CASSQAGQARDNEQFF
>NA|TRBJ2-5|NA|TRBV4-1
TGCGCCAGCAGCGGATCGGGGTCGAAGAAGACCCAGTACTTC
CASSGSGSKKTQYF
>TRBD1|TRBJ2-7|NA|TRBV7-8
TGTGCCAGCACGGACAGGGGTGGCTACGAGCAGTACTTC
CASTDRGGYEQYF
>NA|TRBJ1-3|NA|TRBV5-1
TGCGCCAGCAGCTTGGAAAGCTGTGGAAACACCATATATTTT
CASSLESCGNTIYF
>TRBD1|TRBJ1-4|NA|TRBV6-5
TGTGCCAGCAGGGCCGGGACAGGGGGTGAAAAACTGTTTTTT
CASRAGTGGEKLFF
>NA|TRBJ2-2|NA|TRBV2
TGTGCCAGCAGTGATGACGTTTCGGGAACCGGGGAGCTGTTTTTT
CASSDDVSGTGELFF
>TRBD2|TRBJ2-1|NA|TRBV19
TGTGCCAGTAGTATGACGGGGGGGCCCTACAATGAGCAGTTCTTC
CASSMTGGPYNEQFF
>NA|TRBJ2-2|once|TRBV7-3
TGTGCCAGCAGCTTAACACTAGCAAGGAACACCGGGGAGCTGTTTTTT
CASSLTLARNTGELFF
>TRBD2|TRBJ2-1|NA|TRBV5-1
TGCGCCAGCGCCTACTTAAGCGGGGGGCTAAAGTACAATGAGCAGTTCTTC
CASAYLSGGLKYNEQFF
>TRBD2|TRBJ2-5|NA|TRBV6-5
TGTGCCAGCAGCCGCGGACTAGCACGAGAGACCCAGTACTTC
CASSRGLARETQYF
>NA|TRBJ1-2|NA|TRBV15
TGTGCCACCAGCAGAGACCCCGGACAGAACTATGGCTACACCTTC
CATSRDPGQNYGYTF
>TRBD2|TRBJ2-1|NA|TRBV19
TGTGCCAGTAGTATAAGGGGCGGGAGGGAATGGTTCTTC
CASSIRGGREWFF
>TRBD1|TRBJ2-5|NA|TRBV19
TGTGCCAGTACCGGGGACAGGGGGCGCGGAGAGACCCAGTACTTC
CASTGDRGRGETQYF
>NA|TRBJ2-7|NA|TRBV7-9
TGTGCCAGCAGCTCATCAGGGGTGGAAAACGAGCAGTACTTC
CASSSSGVENEQYF
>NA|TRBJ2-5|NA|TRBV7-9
TGTGCCAGCAGCTTCACTAGTGAGACCCAGTACTTC
CASSFTSETQYF
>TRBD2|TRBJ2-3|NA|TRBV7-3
TGTGCCAGCAGCTTCACTAGCGGGGCATTAGATACGCAGTATTTT
CASSFTSGALDTQYF
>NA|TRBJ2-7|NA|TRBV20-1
TGCAGTGCCCTGGAGGACGAGCAGTACTTC
CSALEDEQYF
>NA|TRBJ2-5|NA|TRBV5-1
TGCGCCAGCAGCTTGGAAGGTTCGGGGGAGACCCAGTACTTC
CASSLEGSGETQYF
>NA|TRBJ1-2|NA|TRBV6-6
TGTGCCAGCAGTTACTCGAGGCCGGGATTCTATGGCTACACCTTC
CASSYSRPGFYGYTF
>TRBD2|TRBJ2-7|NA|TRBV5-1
TGCGCCAGCAGCCCCCCGGGACTAGCGGGGACCTACGAGCAGTACTTC
CASSPPGLAGTYEQYF
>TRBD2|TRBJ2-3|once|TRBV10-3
TGTGCCATCAGTGAGTCGCGGGGGGCCCCAGATACGCAGTATTTT
CAISESRGAPDTQYF
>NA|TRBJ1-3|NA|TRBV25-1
TGTGCCAGCAGCCCATCGGCGGGGGGCTCTGGAAACACCATATATTTT
CASSPSAGGSGNTIYF